The rows below give T cell receptor beta chains drawn from one sample of a study of T cell repertoires in cytomegalovirus infection. One entry per CDR3 protein, called by TCRdb with MiXCR from the reads. The table lists approximately 250,000 distinct CDR3 sequences, roughly 6.5% of them singletons. The sample taken for sequencing was PBMCs. All receptors derive from a human donor in good health (CMV status not recorded). Some clones in this sample may be carry-over from other donors' samples. CDR3s include the opening cysteine and the closing phenylalanine or tryptophan. The D gene is left open where the match is weak. Only part of the rows carry a size: once, few, many, or a class if the clone is expanded.

d_gene	v_gene	abundance	j_gene	CDR3nt	CDR3aa
TRBD1	TRBV29-1	many	TRBJ1-1	TGCAGCGCCACCGGGGACAGTATGAACACTGAAGCTTTCTTT	CSATGDSMNTEAFF
NA	TRBV7-2	many	TRBJ1-1	TGTGCCAGCAGCGCACACGGGAACACTGAAGCTTTCTTT	CASSAHGNTEAFF
NA	TRBV7-2	many	TRBJ1-5	TGTGCCAGCAGTCGAACCCAGACAGGATCCAATCAGCCCCAGCATTTT	CASSRTQTGSNQPQHF
NA	TRBV7-8	many	TRBJ2-3	TGTGCCAGCAGCTTGGGGTTACGGGACACCTTCACAGATACGCAGTATTTT	CASSLGLRDTFTDTQYF
NA	TRBV12-3/TRBV12-4	many	TRBJ2-7	TGTGCCAGCAGTCAAACTAGTTACTCCTACGAGCAGTACTTC	CASSQTSYSYEQYF
NA	TRBV19	NA	TRBJ2-6	TGTGCCAGTAGTATAGGTGAGGCCGGGGCCAACGTCCTGACTTTC	CASSIGEAGANVLTF
TRBD1	TRBV18	many	TRBJ1-3	TGTGCCAGCTCATCGGGGACAGGGATTGGAAACACCATATATTTT	CASSSGTGIGNTIYF
NA	TRBV29-1	many	TRBJ2-1	TGCAGCGTTGAGGTTAACTACAATGAGCAGTTCTTC	CSVEVNYNEQFF
NA	TRBV12-3/TRBV12-4	many	TRBJ1-6	TGTGCCAGCAGTCCCTTGGGGGGGTTCTATAATTCACCCCTCCACTTT	CASSPLGGFYNSPLHF
NA	TRBV29-1	many	TRBJ2-5	TGCAGCGTCGGACAGGCGGGGGAGACCCAGTACTTC	CSVGQAGETQYF
TRBD1	TRBV20-1	NA	TRBJ1-5	TGCAGTGCTAGAAGACAGGGGGATAGCAATCAGCCCCAGCATTTT	CSARRQGDSNQPQHF
TRBD1	TRBV2	NA	TRBJ1-1	TGTGCCAGCAGTAACACAGGGGGGGACACTGAAGCTTTCTTT	CASSNTGGDTEAFF
NA	TRBV19	NA	TRBJ2-5	TGTGCCACAAACCATCCGGGAGATCAAGAGACCCAGTACTTC	CATNHPGDQETQYF
NA	TRBV27	many	TRBJ1-1	TGTGCCAGCAGTCTCCGGACAGTCGCCGCGAACACTGAAGCTTTCTTT	CASSLRTVAANTEAFF
NA	TRBV7-2	many	TRBJ1-5	TGTGCCAGCAGCTTAGGAGGGGAGAGGAGCAATCAGCCCCAGCATTTT	CASSLGGERSNQPQHF
TRBD2	TRBV4-1	many	TRBJ2-2	TGCGCCAGCAGCCAAGAGCTAGCGGCGAACACCGGGGAGCTGTTTTTT	CASSQELAANTGELFF
NA	TRBV5-1	many	TRBJ2-7	TGCGCCAGCAGCTCGTCCTCCAGGGGTAGCTCCTACGAGCAGTACTTC	CASSSSSRGSSYEQYF
NA	TRBV29-1	many	TRBJ1-4	TGCAGCGTTGAAGGGGGGCTTAATGAAAAACTGTTTTTT	CSVEGGLNEKLFF
NA	TRBV7-9	many	TRBJ2-5	TGTGCCAGCAGTCTCCTAGCGACGCAAGAGACCCAGTACTTC	CASSLLATQETQYF
NA	TRBV7-2	many	TRBJ1-1	TGTGCCAGCAGGCCCCAGATGAACACTGAAGCTTTCTTT	CASRPQMNTEAFF
TRBD1	TRBV6-4	few	TRBJ2-7	TGTGCCAGCAGGGACGGGGACAGGGGAAACGAGCAGTACTTC	CASRDGDRGNEQYF
NA	TRBV7-9	many	TRBJ2-1	TGTGCCAGCAGCTTAGATCGCCTGAGCTCCTACAATGAGCAGTTCTTC	CASSLDRLSSYNEQFF
NA	TRBV27	many	TRBJ2-1	TGTGCCGTAACAGGGCAAGACTACAATGAGCAGTTCTTC	CAVTGQDYNEQFF
TRBD1	TRBV5-1	many	TRBJ2-3	TGCGCCAGCAGCCTATTCGAGACAGGGATCGCAGATACGCAGTATTTT	CASSLFETGIADTQYF
TRBD1	TRBV6-5	few	TRBJ1-6	TGTGCCAGCAGGGTTGACAGGGGAAGGTTTAATTCACCCCTCCACTTT	CASRVDRGRFNSPLHF
NA	TRBV28	many	TRBJ1-5	TGTGCCAGCAGCCGTAACAATCAGCCCCAGCATTTT	CASSRNNQPQHF
NA	TRBV6-2/TRBV6-3	many	TRBJ1-2	TGTGCCAGCAGGTTATCCGGGACTGGGTCTAACTATGGCTACACCTTC	CASRLSGTGSNYGYTF
NA	TRBV5-6	NA	TRBJ1-1	TGTGCCAGCAGCTGGGGCACCAGGGTAACTGAAGCTTTCTTT	CASSWGTRVTEAFF
TRBD1	TRBV5-6	many	TRBJ2-5	TGTGCCAGCAGCTTGTTGGACAGGGGGCAAGAGACCCAGTACTTC	CASSLLDRGQETQYF
TRBD1	TRBV5-5	many	TRBJ2-5	TGTGCCAGCAGCTTGACAGGGGGGGAGACCCAGTACTTC	CASSLTGGETQYF
NA	TRBV7-2	many	TRBJ2-1	TGTGCCAGCAGCTTGCGGCACTTTAATGAGCAGTTCTTC	CASSLRHFNEQFF
TRBD2	TRBV6-2/TRBV6-3	many	TRBJ2-1	TGTGCCAGCAGCCATACTAGCGGGGGATACAATGAGCAGTTCTTC	CASSHTSGGYNEQFF
NA	TRBV27	many	TRBJ2-2	TGTGCCAGCAGTTTAACGATCGGGGCCGGGGAGCTGTTTTTT	CASSLTIGAGELFF
NA	TRBV25-1	many	TRBJ1-5	TGTGCCAGCAGTGAATCTAGGACTATTCAGCCCCAGCATTTT	CASSESRTIQPQHF
TRBD1	TRBV7-2	many	TRBJ1-1	TGTGCCAGCAGCACCCGACAGGGGGGGACTGAAGCTTTCTTT	CASSTRQGGTEAFF
NA	TRBV5-6	many	TRBJ2-1	TGTGCCAGCAGTCTCTCCGGGGGTCCGAGCTCCTACAATGAGCAGTTCTTC	CASSLSGGPSSYNEQFF
NA	TRBV29-1	many	TRBJ2-7	TGCAGCGTTGAAGTTCGCGGATACGAGCAGTACTTC	CSVEVRGYEQYF
NA	TRBV6-2/TRBV6-3	many	TRBJ2-5	TGTGCCAGCAGTTATGGGGGCGCAAAGTCCCAAGAGACCCAGTACTTC	CASSYGGAKSQETQYF
TRBD2	TRBV12-3/TRBV12-4	many	TRBJ2-4	TGTGCCAGCAGCCTAAAGGGAGGGAGTCTAGCCAAAAACATTCAGTACTTC	CASSLKGGSLAKNIQYF
NA	TRBV18	many	TRBJ2-2	TGTGCCAGCTCACGAAATAAGGTTTCCCGGACGAACACCGGGGAGCTGTTTTTT	CASSRNKVSRTNTGELFF
NA	TRBV7-2	many	TRBJ1-1	TGTGCCAGCAGCTTAGATCGGAGGGGCACTGAAGCTTTCTTT	CASSLDRRGTEAFF
NA	TRBV6-1	many	TRBJ2-7	TGTGCCAGCAGCAAAGGGGGCTACGAGCAGTACTTC	CASSKGGYEQYF
NA	TRBV28	many	TRBJ1-1	TGTGCCAGCAGTTTATTGTTAGGAAACACTGAAGCTTTCTTT	CASSLLLGNTEAFF
TRBD2	TRBV28	NA	TRBJ2-7	TGTGCCAGCAGTTCCAAGCGGGGGGTCTCCTACGAGCAGTACTTC	CASSSKRGVSYEQYF
NA	TRBV7-2	many	TRBJ1-5	TGTGCCAGCAGCTTAGTACGAGGGGGTCAGCCCCAGCATTTT	CASSLVRGGQPQHF